This entry features one T cell receptor beta chain sequence. In germline, CDR1 is MNHNS, CDR2 SASEGT. CDR3 size: 13 residues. Deletions cut 2 bases from V and 9 bases from J, with 13 bases between. Measured with immunoSEQ multiplex PCR; TCRdb has only the in-frame clones, and not every one. The data hold approximately 33,000 clones, with 80% to 90% observed a single time. This sample is drawn from a study of OX40 agonist ivuxolimab in advanced cancers. The TCR sequence derives from an adult with an advanced solid tumor such as melanoma, head and neck, liver or kidney cancer. Source: CD4+ or CD8+ T cells sorted from blood, taken in a trial of the OX40 agonist ivuxolimab. This chain uses TRBV6-1 with TRBJ2-5; D not resolved. The CDR3 DNA sequence: TGTGCCAGCAGTGAATTTGAAACTTCGGCCCAGTACTTC. Translated, it gives CASSEFETSAQYF.